These 12 T cell receptor beta chains were all obtained from the same sample, sequenced in a study of blood T cell repertoires in COVID-19. Repertoires were generated with immunoSEQ multiplex PCR, while TCRdb's copy carries only in-frame clones and drops some. This repertoire shows about 260,000 clones, roughly nine tenths found once; its top ten account for roughly 2.3%. Source material: PBMCs or T cells enriched from blood (not recorded which). Source of these receptors: a woman under 30 who had recovered from COVID-19.

CDR3 nucleotide sequence: TGTGCCAGCAGCTTTGGGCCCCAGGAAAAGGCCCAGCATTTT. Its translation: CASSFGPQEKAQHF. V is TRBV5-6 and J is TRBJ1-5; D is ambiguous. V was shortened by 2 bases and J by 11 bases, with 17 bases between the two germline ends. The germline CDR1 and CDR2 sequences are SGHDT and YYEEEE. This CDR3 has 14 amino acids.

This chain connects TRBV10-1 to TRBJ1-6; D is unresolved. V gave up 5 bases and J gave up 9 bases, with 14 bases separating them. CDR3 length equals 14 residues. Germline assignment: CDR1 WNHNN and CDR2 SYGVQD (reference sequence). CDR3 nucleotide sequence: TGCGCCAGCAGTTCGGGTGTGCTTGGTTCACCCCTCCACTTT. The encoded protein is CASSSGVLGSPLHF.

The rearrangement joins TRBV5-4 to TRBJ2-3; TRBD2 aligns across 7 bases. The ends lost 0 bases at V and 5 bases at J; junction bases unmatched: 0. The germline V gene encodes CDR1 SGHNT and CDR2 YYREEE (reference sequence). CDR3 length equals 13 residues. The CDR3 loop reads CASSLAGGDTQYF. The CDR3 region has the DNA TGTGCCAGCAGCTTGGCGGGGGGAGATACGCAGTATTTT.

The chain is built from TRBV7-9 and TRBJ1-1; 11 bases line up with TRBD1. The CDR3 runs 13 residues. J gave up 6 bases and V 7 bases, and 4 bases lay outside the gene matches. The germline V gene encodes CDR1 SEHNR and CDR2 FQNEAQ (reference sequence). As DNA, the CDR3 is TGTGCCAGCACCTGGACAGGGGGCCCTGAAGCTTTCTTT. Residues: CASTWTGGPEAFF.

The rearrangement links TRBV6-6 to TRBJ2-7; TRBD2 might be the D (5 bases). Germline CDR1 is MNHNY and CDR2 is SVGAGI (reference sequence). V dropped 0 bases and J dropped 7 bases, with 7 bases sitting between them. The CDR3 covers 12 residues. Here the CDR3 reads CASSYSWEEQYF. The CDR3, as DNA: TGTGCCAGCAGTTACTCCTGGGAGGAGCAGTACTTC.

The chain has TRBV3-1 (or the pseudogene TRBV3-2) and TRBJ2-7, with D tentatively TRBD1 (5 bases). Germline-derived CDR1 and CDR2 are LGHDT and YNNKEL (reference sequence). The CDR3 has 17 residues. Trimming took 4 bases from V and 3 from J, leaving 22 bases between them. CDR3 nucleotides: TGTGCCAGCAGCCCAAATCCGGACACCATTACTATCTACGAGCAGTACTTC. Translating it yields CASSPNPDTITIYEQYF.

The chain joins TRBV7-8 to TRBJ1-2; tentative D call: TRBD1 (6 bases). The CDR3 runs 14 residues. Trimming took off 0 bases at V and 4 bases at J, with 9 bases between the two ends. Germline assignment: CDR1 SGHVS and CDR2 FQNEAQ. In nucleotides, the CDR3 is TGTGCCAGCAGCTTAGCCGGACAGCCCTATGGCTACACCTTC. Its protein is CASSLAGQPYGYTF. Variable domain in full (rest from reference TRBV7-8 and TRBJ1-2): GAGVSQSPRYKVAKRGQDVALRCDPISGHVSLFWYQQALGQGPEFLTYFQNEAQLDKSGLPSDRFFAERPEGSVSTLKIQRTQQEDSAVYLCASSLAGQPYGYTFGSGTRLTVV.

The chain combines TRBV6-5 with TRBJ1-5; D is possibly TRBD1 (5 bases). V shed 8 bases and J shed 6 bases, with 11 bases lying between them. The length of the CDR3 is 12 residues. Per germline, CDR1 MNHEY and CDR2 SVGAGI. The CDR3 sequence: CASDGGGQPQHF. The CDR3 DNA follows: TGTGCCAGCGACGGGGGTGGTCAGCCCCAGCATTTT.

V gene TRBV6-1 combines with J gene TRBJ2-4; tentatively, D is TRBD1 (5 bases). Germline CDR1 and CDR2: MNHNS and SASEGT. There are 15 residues in the CDR3. Trimming left V 3 bases short and J 0 bases short, with 9 bases between. CDR3 sequence: CASSEQQVAKNIQYF. CDR3 bases: TGTGCCAGCAGTGAGCAACAGGTAGCCAAAAACATTCAGTACTTC.

The genes are TRBV6-4 and TRBJ2-7; D is possibly TRBD2 (6 bases). The CDR3 is 13 amino acids. V was shortened by 3 bases and J by 7 bases, with 13 bases between the two germline ends. Germline V gene sequence: CDR1 MRHNA, CDR2 SNTAGT. Here the CDR3 DNA reads TGTGCCAGCAGTGAGGGCATCGGAGGGGAGCAGTACTTC. As protein: CASSEGIGGEQYF.

This chain links TRBV9 with TRBJ2-3, with 12 positions matching TRBD2. The trim removed 2 bases at V and 3 bases at J, leaving 4 bases unmatched. This CDR3 contains 16 residues. CDR1 is SGDLS and CDR2 is YYNGEE in the germline V gene. CDR3: CASSVVLAGGTDTQYF. CDR3 sequence (DNA): TGTGCCAGCAGCGTCGTCCTAGCGGGGGGGACAGATACGCAGTATTTT.

The rearrangement uses TRBV9 and TRBJ1-2, with TRBD1 identical over 11 bases. The CDR3 is 16 residues long. Germline CDR1 SGDLS, CDR2 YYNGEE. V gave up 3 bases and J gave up 2 bases; unmatched junction bases: 6. The chain's CDR3 is CASSEGQGAVNYGYTF. The CDR3 DNA is TGTGCCAGCAGCGAAGGACAGGGGGCAGTCAACTATGGCTACACCTTC.